Included here is one T cell receptor (beta chain) sequence, with context. Its antigen is not identified. Using immunoSEQ multiplex PCR, the repertoire was profiled, and TCRdb retains in-frame clones only, with some absent. There are about 43,000 clones in the sample; about 90% occur only once, and roughly 5.2% lies in the top ten. The sample comes from a study of cytomegalovirus exposure and HLA in healthy donors. Study details: It was reported in a later analysis that the same platform had been used for the approximately 120 validation repertoires as for the roughly 670 first-cohort repertoires. The study, taken as a whole, reports: Whilst most TCR sequences proved rare, a subset of public TCRs occurred across many donors. According to the study, some 160 TCR beta chains were cytomegalovirus-associated.

The donors formed part of the 120-subject validation cohort, distinct from the roughly 640-subject first cohort. CDR3 size: 13 residues. V gave up 0 bases and J gave up 5 bases, with 8 bases separating them. Germline V gene data show CDR1 as MNHNY and CDR2 as SVGAGI (reference sequence). Material for sequencing was PBMCs. The receptor was isolated from a man younger than 35 in good health and CMV-seronegative. This chain links TRBV6-6 with TRBJ2-7; no reliable D call. This chain's CDR3 is CASSYSEQNEQYF. CDR3 nucleotide sequence: TGTGCCAGCAGTTACTCGGAACAGAACGAGCAGTACTTC.